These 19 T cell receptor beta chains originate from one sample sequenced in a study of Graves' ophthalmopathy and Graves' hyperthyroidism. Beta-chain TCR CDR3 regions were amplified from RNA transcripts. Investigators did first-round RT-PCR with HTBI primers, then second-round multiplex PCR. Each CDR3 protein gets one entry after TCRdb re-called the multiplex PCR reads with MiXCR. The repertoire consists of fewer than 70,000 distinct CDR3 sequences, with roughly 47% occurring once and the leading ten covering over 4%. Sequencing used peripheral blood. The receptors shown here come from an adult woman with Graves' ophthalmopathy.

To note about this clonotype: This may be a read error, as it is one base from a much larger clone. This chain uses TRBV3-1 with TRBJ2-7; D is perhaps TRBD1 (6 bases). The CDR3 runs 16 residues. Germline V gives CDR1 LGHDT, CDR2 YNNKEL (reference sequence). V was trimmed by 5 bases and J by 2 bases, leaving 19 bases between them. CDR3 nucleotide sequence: TGTGCCAGCAGCAACCCAGGGGTAGTCGGAGCCTACGAGCAGTACTTC. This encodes CASSNPGVVGAYEQYF.

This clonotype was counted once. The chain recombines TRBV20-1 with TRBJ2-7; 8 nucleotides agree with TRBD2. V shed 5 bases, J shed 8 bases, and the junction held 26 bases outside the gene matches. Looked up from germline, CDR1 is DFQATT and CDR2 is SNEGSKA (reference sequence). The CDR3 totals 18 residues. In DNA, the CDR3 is TGCAGTGCTCCTAGCGGACGTAGCGGGACTCGGTTATCATACAAGCAGTACTTC. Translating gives CSAPSGRSGTRLSYKQYF.

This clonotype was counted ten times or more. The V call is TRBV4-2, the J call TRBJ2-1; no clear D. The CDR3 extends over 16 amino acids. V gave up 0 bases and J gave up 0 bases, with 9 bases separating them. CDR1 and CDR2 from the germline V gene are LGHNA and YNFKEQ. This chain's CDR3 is CASSQEGRSSYNEQFF. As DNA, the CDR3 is TGTGCCAGCAGCCAAGAGGGTCGGAGCTCCTACAATGAGCAGTTCTTC.

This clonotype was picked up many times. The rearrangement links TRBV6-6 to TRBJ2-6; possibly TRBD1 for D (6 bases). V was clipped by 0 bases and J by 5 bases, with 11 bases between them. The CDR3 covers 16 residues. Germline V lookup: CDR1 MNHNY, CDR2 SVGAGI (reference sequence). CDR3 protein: CASSYSMGDRANVLTF. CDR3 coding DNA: TGTGCCAGCAGTTACTCGATGGGGGACAGGGCCAACGTCCTGACTTTC.

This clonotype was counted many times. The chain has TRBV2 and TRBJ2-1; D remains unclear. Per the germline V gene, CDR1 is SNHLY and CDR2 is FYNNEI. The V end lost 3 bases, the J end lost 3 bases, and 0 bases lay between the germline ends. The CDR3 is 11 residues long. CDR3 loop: CASSDYNEQFF. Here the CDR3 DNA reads TGTGCCAGCAGTGACTACAATGAGCAGTTCTTC.

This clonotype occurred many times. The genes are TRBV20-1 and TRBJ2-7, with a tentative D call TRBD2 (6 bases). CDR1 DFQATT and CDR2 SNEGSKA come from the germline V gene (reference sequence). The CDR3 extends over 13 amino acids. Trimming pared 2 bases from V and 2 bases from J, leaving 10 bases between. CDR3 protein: CSARSLATYEQYF. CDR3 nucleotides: TGCAGTGCTAGATCCCTAGCGACCTACGAGCAGTACTTC.

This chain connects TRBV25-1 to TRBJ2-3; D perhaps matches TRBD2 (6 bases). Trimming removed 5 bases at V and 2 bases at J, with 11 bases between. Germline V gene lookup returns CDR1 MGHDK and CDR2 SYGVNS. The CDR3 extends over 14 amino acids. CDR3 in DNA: TGTGCCAGCAGTCGACTAGAGAACACAGATACGCAGTATTTT. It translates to CASSRLENTDTQYF.

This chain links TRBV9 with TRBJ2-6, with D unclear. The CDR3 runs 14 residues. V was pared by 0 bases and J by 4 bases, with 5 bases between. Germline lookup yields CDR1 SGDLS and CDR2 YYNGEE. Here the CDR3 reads CASSVASGANVLTF. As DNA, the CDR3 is TGTGCCAGCAGCGTAGCCTCGGGGGCCAACGTCCTGACTTTC.

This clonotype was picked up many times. Here the CDR3 DNA reads TGTGCCAGCAGCGCACCTCTCAGCACAGATACGCAGTATTTT. This gives the protein CASSAPLSTDTQYF. V usage is TRBV9 and J usage is TRBJ2-3; unclear D gene. Germline V gene data show CDR1 as SGDLS and CDR2 as YYNGEE. The CDR3 covers 14 residues. Trimming pared 3 bases from V and 0 bases from J, leaving 8 bases between.

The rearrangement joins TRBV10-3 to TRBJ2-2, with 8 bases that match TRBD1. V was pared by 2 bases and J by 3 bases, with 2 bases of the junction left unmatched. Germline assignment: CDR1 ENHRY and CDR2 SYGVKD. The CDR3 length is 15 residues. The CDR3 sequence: CAISELTGDTGELFF. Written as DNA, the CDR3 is TGTGCCATCAGTGAGCTGACAGGGGACACCGGGGAGCTGTTTTTT.

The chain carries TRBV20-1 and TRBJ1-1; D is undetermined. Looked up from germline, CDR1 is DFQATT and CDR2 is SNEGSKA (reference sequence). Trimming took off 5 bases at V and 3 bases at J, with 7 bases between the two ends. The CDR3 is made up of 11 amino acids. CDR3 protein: CSAPRDTEAFF. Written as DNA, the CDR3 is TGCAGTGCTCCACGGGACACTGAAGCTTTCTTT.

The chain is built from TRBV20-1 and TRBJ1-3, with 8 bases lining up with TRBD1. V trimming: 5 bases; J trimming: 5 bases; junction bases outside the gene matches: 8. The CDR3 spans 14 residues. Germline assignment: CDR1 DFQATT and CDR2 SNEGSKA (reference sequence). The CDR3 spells CSAEDRGVRNTIYF. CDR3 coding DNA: TGCAGTGCTGAAGACAGGGGTGTGAGAAACACCATATATTTT.

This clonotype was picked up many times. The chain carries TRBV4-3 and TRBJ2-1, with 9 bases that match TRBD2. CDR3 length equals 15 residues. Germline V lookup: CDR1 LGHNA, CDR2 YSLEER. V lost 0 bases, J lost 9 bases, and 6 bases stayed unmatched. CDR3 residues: CASSQEGLARPEQFF. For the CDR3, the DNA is TGCGCCAGCAGCCAAGAGGGACTAGCTCGTCCTGAGCAGTTCTTC.

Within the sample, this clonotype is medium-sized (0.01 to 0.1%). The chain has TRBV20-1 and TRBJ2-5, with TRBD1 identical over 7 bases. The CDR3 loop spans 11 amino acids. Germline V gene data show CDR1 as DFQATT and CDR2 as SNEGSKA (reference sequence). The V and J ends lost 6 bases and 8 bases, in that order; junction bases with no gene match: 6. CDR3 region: CSANRQGTQYF. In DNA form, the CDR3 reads TGCAGTGCCAACCGACAGGGCACCCAGTACTTC.

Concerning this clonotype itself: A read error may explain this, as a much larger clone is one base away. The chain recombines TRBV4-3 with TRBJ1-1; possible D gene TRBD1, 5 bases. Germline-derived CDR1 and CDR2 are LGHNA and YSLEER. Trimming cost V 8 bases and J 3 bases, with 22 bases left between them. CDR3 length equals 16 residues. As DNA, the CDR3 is TGCGCCAGCCGGAGAGGGTCCAGGGATTTTGACACTGAAGCTTTCTTT. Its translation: CASRRGSRDFDTEAFF.

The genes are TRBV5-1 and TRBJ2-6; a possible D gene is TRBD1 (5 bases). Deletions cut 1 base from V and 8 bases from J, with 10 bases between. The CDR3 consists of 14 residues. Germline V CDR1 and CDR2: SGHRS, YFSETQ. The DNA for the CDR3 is TGCGCCAGCAGCTTGTCGGCAGGGTCCAACGTCCTGACTTTC. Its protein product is CASSLSAGSNVLTF.

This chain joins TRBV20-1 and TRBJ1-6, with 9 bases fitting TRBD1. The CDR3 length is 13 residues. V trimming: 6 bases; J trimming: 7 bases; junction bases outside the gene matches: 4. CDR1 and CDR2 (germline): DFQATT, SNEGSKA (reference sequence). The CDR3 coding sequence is TGCAGTGCGACGGGACAGGGAAATTCACCCCTCCACTTT. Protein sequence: CSATGQGNSPLHF.

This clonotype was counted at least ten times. DNA for the CDR3: TGTGCCAGCAGCTTATTAGGAGGGGGCTACGAGCAGTACTTC. Amino acids: CASSLLGGGYEQYF. V is TRBV7-2 and J is TRBJ2-7; perhaps D is TRBD1 or TRBD2 (6 bases each). The germline V gene has CDR1 SGHTA and CDR2 FQGNSA. The CDR3 covers 14 residues. V gave up 2 bases and J gave up 3 bases, with 11 bases separating them.

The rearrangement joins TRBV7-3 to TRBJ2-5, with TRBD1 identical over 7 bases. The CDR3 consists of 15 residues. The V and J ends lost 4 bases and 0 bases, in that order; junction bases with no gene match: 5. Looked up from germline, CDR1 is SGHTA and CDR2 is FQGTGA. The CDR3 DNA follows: TGTGCCAGCAGCTCAACAGGGGCCAACCAAGAGACCCAGTACTTC. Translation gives CASSSTGANQETQYF.